This T cell receptor beta chain was documented in a study of CD8 T cells in Susac syndrome. Blood CD8+ and CD4+ T cells underwent high-throughput TCR beta sequencing. Healthy donors served as the controls. They were matched for age and sex. The TEMRA cells underwent FACS enrichment, while the CD8+ and CD4+ T cells underwent negative isolation. An input of about 0.45 to 1 ug of RNA was subjected to reverse transcription using random hexamers. MiXCR was run by TCRdb on the immunoSEQ multiplex PCR reads, yielding one entry per CDR3 protein. The sample has 130,000 or so distinct CDR3 sequences; 94% are singletons. The sequenced material came from CD4+ T cells from PBMCs. The source of this sequence is a human donor in good health.

Here the CDR3 reads CSVDGETGANVLTF. The CDR3 bases are TGCAGCGTTGATGGGGAGACCGGGGCCAACGTCCTGACTTTC. The chain has TRBV29-1 and TRBJ2-6; possibly TRBD2 for D (5 bases). The CDR3 is made up of 14 amino acids. V lost 3 bases and J 4 bases, leaving 10 bases between the germline ends. The germline CDR1 and CDR2 sequences are SQVTM and ANQGSEA.